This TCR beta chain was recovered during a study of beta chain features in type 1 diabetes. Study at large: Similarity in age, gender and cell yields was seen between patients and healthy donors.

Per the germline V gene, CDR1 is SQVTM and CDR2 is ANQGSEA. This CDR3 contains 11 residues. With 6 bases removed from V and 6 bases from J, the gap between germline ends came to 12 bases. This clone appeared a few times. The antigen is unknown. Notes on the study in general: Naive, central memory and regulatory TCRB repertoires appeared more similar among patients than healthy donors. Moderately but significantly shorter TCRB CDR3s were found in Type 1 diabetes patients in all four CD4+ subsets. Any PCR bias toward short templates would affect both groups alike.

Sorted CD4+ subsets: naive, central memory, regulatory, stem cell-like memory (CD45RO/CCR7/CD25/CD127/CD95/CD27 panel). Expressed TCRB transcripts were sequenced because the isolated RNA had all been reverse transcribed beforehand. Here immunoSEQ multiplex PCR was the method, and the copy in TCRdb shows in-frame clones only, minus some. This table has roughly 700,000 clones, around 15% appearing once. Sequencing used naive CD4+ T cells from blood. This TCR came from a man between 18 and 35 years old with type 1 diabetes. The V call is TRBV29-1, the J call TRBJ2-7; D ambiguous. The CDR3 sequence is CSVNGPLEQYF. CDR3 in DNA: TGCAGCGTCAATGGTCCCCTCGAGCAGTACTTC.